A single sample gave rise to the 2 T cell receptor beta chains below, sequenced in a study of naive and memory T cell subsets. Amplification of ligated cDNA took four PCR rounds with SP2 and nested alpha and beta constant primers. A single record per CDR3 protein comes from TCRdb applying MiXCR to the 5' RACE reads. The data contain tens of thousands of distinct CDR3 sequences, under 10% of them singletons. The library had UMIs added by 3' ligation of an oligonucleotide to TCR cDNA. These receptor sequences come from a female donor in good health.

This clonotype was observed many times. The V call is TRBV9, the J call TRBJ2-3; 7 nucleotides match TRBD2. This CDR3 has 15 residues. Germline assignment: CDR1 SGDLS and CDR2 YYNGEE. V lost 6 bases and J lost 0; bases outside the gene matches: 7. CDR3 loop: CASTGGETSTDTQYF. CDR3 DNA: TGTGCCAGCACGGGGGGAGAAACTAGCACAGATACGCAGTATTTT.

The chain is built from TRBV7-9 and TRBJ2-2; the D is unclear. This CDR3 spans 12 amino acids. Per the germline V gene, CDR1 is SEHNR and CDR2 is FQNEAQ (reference sequence). Trimming took 6 bases from V and 3 from J, leaving 5 bases between them. The chain's CDR3 is CASREDTGELFF. In nucleotides, the CDR3 is TGTGCCAGCAGAGAAGACACCGGGGAGCTGTTTTTT.